These T cell receptor beta chains were read from a single sample in a study of T cells after yellow fever vaccination. In TCRdb, the 5' RACE reads were re-called with MiXCR into one record per CDR3 protein. The data hold approximately 300,000 distinct CDR3 sequences, with 9.5% to 12% observed a single time. The sample was CD4+ T cells sorted from PBMCs, taken 45 days after the yellow fever booster vaccination. The receptors shown here come from a man between 18 and 35 years old who received the YFV17D yellow fever vaccine. CDR3s include the opening cysteine and the closing phenylalanine or tryptophan. A D gene is named only where the DNA matches it firmly. Clone size is stated in some rows and not others, as once, few, many or a class when expanded.

d_call: -; clone_size: once; j_call: TRBJ1-2; v_call: TRBV5-6; cdr3_nt: TGTGCCAGCAGCTTGGACCCTCAGGACTATGGCTACACCTTC; cdr3_aa: CASSLDPQDYGYTF
d_call: -; clone_size: -; j_call: TRBJ2-5; v_call: TRBV20-1; cdr3_nt: TGCAGTGCTAGAGATCGAAGGAGGTTAGAGACCCAGTACTTC; cdr3_aa: CSARDRRRLETQYF
d_call: -; clone_size: few; j_call: TRBJ1-2; v_call: TRBV5-1; cdr3_nt: TGCGCCAGCAGCGCCATGGGGGGGGATGGCTACACCTTC; cdr3_aa: CASSAMGGDGYTF
d_call: -; clone_size: few; j_call: TRBJ2-7; v_call: TRBV10-3; cdr3_nt: TGTGCCATCAGTGAGCGGAGGTCGTCACCCTACGAGCAGTACTTC; cdr3_aa: CAISERRSSPYEQYF
d_call: TRBD2; clone_size: -; j_call: TRBJ2-5; v_call: TRBV6-2/TRBV6-3; cdr3_nt: TGTGCCAGCATCCTTAGCGGGGGGCAAGAGACCCAGTACTTC; cdr3_aa: CASILSGGQETQYF
d_call: -; clone_size: -; j_call: TRBJ1-6; v_call: TRBV4-3; cdr3_nt: TGCGCCAGCAGCCCGGGGAGGGGCCCATCACCCCTCCACTTT; cdr3_aa: CASSPGRGPSPLHF
d_call: -; clone_size: few; j_call: TRBJ1-5; v_call: TRBV7-2; cdr3_nt: TGTGCCACCGGTCAGGGATCCCACGGACAGCCCCAGCATTTT; cdr3_aa: CATGQGSHGQPQHF
d_call: -; clone_size: few; j_call: TRBJ2-3; v_call: TRBV7-3; cdr3_nt: TGTGCCAGCAGCCCCAGACTAGGGGGTGATACGCAGTATTTT; cdr3_aa: CASSPRLGGDTQYF
d_call: TRBD2; clone_size: few; j_call: TRBJ2-3; v_call: TRBV5-1; cdr3_nt: TGCGCCAGCAGCCTCGGGACTAGCGGGAAGAGCACAGATACGCAGTATTTT; cdr3_aa: CASSLGTSGKSTDTQYF
d_call: -; clone_size: -; j_call: TRBJ1-1; v_call: TRBV7-9; cdr3_nt: TGTGCCAGCAGCTTAGCGTTAGCAGGGAACACTGAAGCTTTCTTT; cdr3_aa: CASSLALAGNTEAFF
d_call: -; clone_size: -; j_call: TRBJ2-3; v_call: TRBV7-2; cdr3_nt: TGTGCCAGCAGCCAGGGACGTACAGATACGCAGTATTTT; cdr3_aa: CASSQGRTDTQYF
d_call: -; clone_size: many; j_call: TRBJ1-4; v_call: TRBV7-9; cdr3_nt: TGTGCCAGCACCCAACTTTCCAGTGTTTCTGAAAAACTGTTTTTT; cdr3_aa: CASTQLSSVSEKLFF
d_call: -; clone_size: -; j_call: TRBJ1-2; v_call: TRBV5-1; cdr3_nt: TGCGCCAGCAGCTTGGTTCCAGGTTCTGGGTACACCTTC; cdr3_aa: CASSLVPGSGYTF
d_call: -; clone_size: many; j_call: TRBJ2-1; v_call: TRBV7-6; cdr3_nt: TGTGCCAGCAGCTTCAGGGGCGATGAGCAGTTCTTC; cdr3_aa: CASSFRGDEQFF
d_call: -; clone_size: many; j_call: TRBJ2-2; v_call: TRBV28; cdr3_nt: TGTGCCAGCAGTCCCTCGACCCTTAGGACCGGGGAGCTGTTTTTT; cdr3_aa: CASSPSTLRTGELFF
d_call: -; clone_size: -; j_call: TRBJ1-1; v_call: TRBV30; cdr3_nt: TGTGCCACTTACAGGGCCACTGAAGCTTTCTTT; cdr3_aa: CATYRATEAFF
d_call: -; clone_size: many; j_call: TRBJ2-1; v_call: TRBV29-1; cdr3_nt: TGCAGCGTCGACCCCTTGGAGAGGAATGAGCAGTTCTTC; cdr3_aa: CSVDPLERNEQFF
d_call: TRBD2; clone_size: many; j_call: TRBJ2-1; v_call: TRBV7-3; cdr3_nt: TGTGCCAGCAGCAGCGGGACGATCAATGAGCAGTTCTTC; cdr3_aa: CASSSGTINEQFF
d_call: -; clone_size: many; j_call: TRBJ2-3; v_call: TRBV7-2; cdr3_nt: TGTGCCAGCAGCTTAGATCAGCCGGGCACAGATACGCAGTATTTT; cdr3_aa: CASSLDQPGTDTQYF
d_call: -; clone_size: few; j_call: TRBJ1-2; v_call: TRBV7-9; cdr3_nt: TGTGCCAGTACGCCGGACAGATTCTCTAACTATGGCTACACCTTC; cdr3_aa: CASTPDRFSNYGYTF
d_call: -; clone_size: -; j_call: TRBJ1-4; v_call: TRBV12-3/TRBV12-4; cdr3_nt: TGTGCCAGCACCCAGGGGTCCGGAAAACTGTTTTTT; cdr3_aa: CASTQGSGKLFF
d_call: TRBD1; clone_size: -; j_call: TRBJ1-6; v_call: TRBV9; cdr3_nt: TGTGCCAGCAGCGTTGACAGGGTGGGGAATTCACCCCTCCACTTT; cdr3_aa: CASSVDRVGNSPLHF
d_call: -; clone_size: many; j_call: TRBJ1-1; v_call: TRBV29-1; cdr3_nt: TGCAGCGTCGCTATCCTGGGAGAAACGCGGACTGAAGCTTTCTTT; cdr3_aa: CSVAILGETRTEAFF
d_call: -; clone_size: many; j_call: TRBJ2-4; v_call: TRBV12-3/TRBV12-4; cdr3_nt: TGTGCCAGCAGTGACAAGACGGTTCAGTACTTC; cdr3_aa: CASSDKTVQYF
d_call: -; clone_size: many; j_call: TRBJ2-1; v_call: TRBV5-1; cdr3_nt: TGCGCCAGCGGCCAGGTGGCAGGGTCCCACAATGAGCAGTTCTTC; cdr3_aa: CASGQVAGSHNEQFF
d_call: TRBD2; clone_size: few; j_call: TRBJ2-5; v_call: TRBV20-1; cdr3_nt: TGCAGTGCTAGATCGGGACTAGCGGCAAAAGAGACCCAGTACTTC; cdr3_aa: CSARSGLAAKETQYF
d_call: -; clone_size: -; j_call: TRBJ2-3; v_call: TRBV7-3; cdr3_nt: TGTGCCAGCAGCCCAAACCCCGGGGGAACAGATACGCAGTATTTT; cdr3_aa: CASSPNPGGTDTQYF